Shown below are 27 T cell receptor beta chains from a single sample sequenced in a study of blood T cells in healthy people across ages. A sample-barcoded 5' primer and a J-beta primer mix were used in a second PCR of roughly 7 to 11 cycles. TCRdb independently ran MiXCR on the 5' RACE reads; one entry per CDR3 protein. The sample contains approximately 800,000 distinct CDR3 sequences, 36% of which appear only once. Sequencing input: blood. The receptors here all came from a man younger than 35 in good health.

This chain joins TRBV4-3 and TRBJ2-5; perhaps TRBD1 as D (6 bases). V was cut by 4 bases and J by 5 bases, with 20 bases left in between. The CDR3 is 16 residues long. Germline loops: CDR1 LGHNA, CDR2 YSLEER. Here the CDR3 reads CASSRTYRATGETQYF. CDR3 DNA sequence: TGCGCCAGCAGCCGGACTTACAGGGCGACCGGCGAGACCCAGTACTTC.

This clonotype came up a few times. V usage is TRBV7-3 and J usage is TRBJ1-2; 10 nucleotides line up with TRBD1. The CDR3 sequence is 14 residues long. Trimming at V came to 5 bases and at J to 10 bases, leaving 10 bases not matched to a gene. Per the germline V gene, CDR1 is SGHTA and CDR2 is FQGTGA. DNA of the CDR3: TGTGCCAGCAGCAATACCGGGACAGGGGACCACTACACCTTC. Translated: CASSNTGTGDHYTF.

This clonotype was counted only a few times. This chain links TRBV9 with TRBJ1-1; D is possibly TRBD1 (6 bases). The CDR3 extends over 15 amino acids. Germline CDR1 and CDR2: SGDLS and YYNGEE. The V gene lost 1 base and the J gene lost 5 bases, with 15 bases spanning the gap. For the CDR3, the DNA is TGTGCCAGCAGCGTAATTCAACAGGGATTGACTGAAGCTTTCTTT. It is translated as CASSVIQQGLTEAFF.

The table lists this clonotype with a few counts. The chain couples TRBV3-1 to TRBJ2-5; perhaps D is TRBD1 or TRBD2 (5 bases each). Germline V gene data show CDR1 as LGHDT and CDR2 as YNNKEL (reference sequence). Trimming left V 4 bases short and J 2 bases short, with 11 bases between. This CDR3 region has 14 residues. CDR3 protein: CASSRGVPQETQYF. CDR3 sequence (DNA): TGTGCCAGCAGCCGAGGGGTACCACAAGAGACCCAGTACTTC.

This clonotype was recorded a few times. This rearrangement joins TRBV2 to TRBJ2-2; D call uncertain. The CDR3 extends over 16 amino acids. Germline CDR1 is SNHLY and CDR2 is FYNNEI. V lost 5 bases, J lost 0 bases, and 13 bases lay in between. For the CDR3, the DNA is TGTGCCAGCAGTCCACCGTCTGCTGCGAACACCGGGGAGCTGTTTTTT. Its protein is CASSPPSAANTGELFF. The entire variable domain, with the rest obtained from reference TRBV2 and TRBJ2-2, is as follows: EPEVTQTPSHQVTQMGQEVILRCVPISNHLYFYWYRQILGQKVEFLVSFYNNEISEKSEIFDDQFSVERPDGSNFTLKIRSTKLEDSAMYFCASSPPSAANTGELFFGEGSRLTVL.

A few counts support this clonotype. The chain couples TRBV4-2 to TRBJ2-4; D remains ambiguous. This CDR3 spans 18 amino acids. The germline V gene has CDR1 LGHNA and CDR2 YNFKEQ. Trimming took off 5 bases at V and 0 bases at J, with 20 bases between the two ends. CDR3 in amino acids: CASSSLAGANLAKNIQYF. The CDR3 region has the DNA TGTGCCAGCAGCTCCCTCGCAGGTGCAAATTTAGCCAAAAACATTCAGTACTTC.

This clonotype was observed a few times. The rearrangement joins TRBV28 to TRBJ2-1; 7 bases are shared with TRBD2. The J call is in doubt because the DNA end fits TRBJ2-7 better. The germline CDR1 and CDR2 sequences are MDHEN and SYDVKM. This CDR3 spans 14 amino acids. The CDR3 region has the DNA TGTGCCAGCATTCGGGGGGACGGCTACAATGAGCAGTACTTC. As protein: CASIRGDGYNEQYF.

This clonotype was observed a few times. The CDR3, as DNA: TGTGCCAGCACCCCTGTGGGGCAGGGGCACCATGAGCAGTTCTTC. Its translation is CASTPVGQGHHEQFF. This chain joins TRBV2 and TRBJ2-1; weak D call: TRBD1 (6 bases). Germline V CDR1 and CDR2: SNHLY, FYNNEI. The CDR3 sequence is 15 residues long. The V gene lost 7 bases and the J gene lost 8 bases, with 21 bases spanning the gap. Using reference TRBV2 and TRBJ2-1 for the parts outside the CDR3, the full variable domain is EPEVTQTPSHQVTQMGQEVILRCVPISNHLYFYWYRQILGQKVEFLVSFYNNEISEKSEIFDDQFSVERPDGSNFTLKIRSTKLEDSAMYFCASTPVGQGHHEQFFGPGTRLTVL.

This clonotype was seen a few times. The chain uses TRBV5-4 and TRBJ2-5; D ambiguous. CDR1 and CDR2 (germline): SGHNT, YYREEE (reference sequence). CDR3 length: 14 residues. The V end was cut by 3 bases, the J end by 1 base, with 10 bases between. The CDR3 sequence: CASSSGPVQETQYF. CDR3 sequence (DNA): TGTGCCAGCAGCTCCGGACCAGTCCAAGAGACCCAGTACTTC.

This chain uses TRBV10-3 with TRBJ1-2; 9 bases map to TRBD1. The trim removed 6 bases at V and 3 bases at J, leaving 11 bases unmatched. Germline lookup yields CDR1 ENHRY and CDR2 SYGVKD. CDR3 length: 16 residues. The DNA for the CDR3 is TGTGCCATCAGCGGACGAGACAGGGGGAAGGACTATGGCTACACCTTC. Protein sequence: CAISGRDRGKDYGYTF.

This clonotype is a singleton in its sample. V gene TRBV12-3 or TRBV12-4 combines with J gene TRBJ2-1; D may match TRBD1 or TRBD2 (5 bases each). Trimming shortened V by 5 bases and J by 13 bases, and 18 bases separated the two germline ends. The length of the CDR3 is 13 residues. The CDR3 DNA reads as TGTGCCAGCAGTCTAACTAAGGATGGGACCCAGTTCTTC. Its protein product is CASSLTKDGTQFF.

In this sample, this clonotype turned up a few times. V usage is TRBV7-9 and J usage is TRBJ2-5; D might be TRBD1 or TRBD2, each matching 6 bases. Per the germline V gene, CDR1 is SEHNR and CDR2 is FQNEAQ (reference sequence). The CDR3 consists of 16 residues. Trimming took 5 bases from V and 3 from J, leaving 19 bases between them. CDR3 DNA: TGTGCCAGCAGCCCAAGAGGGGGGCAAGAAAAAGAGACCCAGTACTTC. The encoded protein is CASSPRGGQEKETQYF.

In its sample, this clonotype was seen a few times. The J gene is TRBJ2-5, the V gene TRBV24-1; TRBD1 agrees at 10 bases. Germline CDR1 and CDR2: KGHDR and SFDVKD. Losses at the gene ends were 3 bases for V and 4 bases for J; bases not matched to a gene: 7. The CDR3 is 16 residues long. CDR3 in DNA: TGTGCCACCAGTGATCCCAGGACAGGGGGTCGAGAGACCCAGTACTTC. It codes for CATSDPRTGGRETQYF.

This chain connects TRBV3-1 to TRBJ2-5, with D uncertain. The germline V and J ends were trimmed by 2 bases and 6 bases, with 7 bases remaining between them. Looked up from germline, CDR1 is LGHDT and CDR2 is YNNKEL (reference sequence). This CDR3 comprises 12 residues. The CDR3 DNA follows: TGTGCCAGCAGCCAACCGTGGCAGACCCAGTACTTC. Protein product: CASSQPWQTQYF.

With regard to this clonotype: This may arise from a read error, as a much more abundant clone is one base away. The J gene is TRBJ2-1, the V gene TRBV7-3; D gene uncertain. The length of the CDR3 is 15 residues. In germline, CDR1 is SGHTA, CDR2 FQGTGA. V was pared by 1 base and J by 13 bases, with 20 bases between. This CDR3 reads CASSLRAGEMETQFF. CDR3 DNA sequence: TGTGCCAGCAGCTTAAGGGCAGGTGAAATGGAGACCCAGTTCTTC.

In its sample, this clonotype was seen a few times. The gene calls are TRBV12-3 or TRBV12-4 and TRBJ2-4; D is possibly TRBD2 (7 bases). This CDR3 spans 13 amino acids. Trimming shortened V by 8 bases and J by 7 bases, and 15 bases separated the two germline ends. CDR3 nucleotides: TGTGCCAGCCTAATGGGGGGGGCGAACATTCAGTACTTC. This gives the protein CASLMGGANIQYF.

This clonotype was seen a few times. The chain joins TRBV20-1 to TRBJ1-5; weak D call: TRBD1 (5 bases). CDR1 DFQATT and CDR2 SNEGSKA come from the germline V gene (reference sequence). V dropped 3 bases and J dropped 7 bases, with 19 bases sitting between them. CDR3 length: 15 residues. This CDR3 is CSASPHLEGLQPQHF. The CDR3 region has the DNA TGCAGTGCTAGCCCCCACTTGGAGGGGCTCCAGCCCCAGCATTTT.

This clonotype has more than one count but fewer than ten. The J gene is TRBJ1-2, the V gene TRBV5-1; 7 bases are a match to TRBD1. The CDR3 extends over 18 amino acids. Germline assignment: CDR1 SGHRS and CDR2 YFSETQ. The V and J ends lost 0 bases and 3 bases, in that order; junction bases with no gene match: 14. As DNA, the CDR3 is TGCGCCAGCAGCTTGGAAGGGACAGCGGCGGGGAGGGACTATGGCTACACCTTC. Encoded protein: CASSLEGTAAGRDYGYTF. Filled out from reference TRBV5-1 and TRBJ1-2, the complete variable domain reads KAGVTQTPRYLIKTRGQQVTLSCSPISGHRSVSWYQQTPGQGLQFLFEYFSETQRNKGNFPGRFSGRQFSNSRSEMNVSTLELGDSALYLCASSLEGTAAGRDYGYTFGSGTRLTVV.

There are a few counts of this clonotype. The junction departs from the called germline gene at one end, perhaps through a read error. The J gene is TRBJ1-6, the V gene TRBV5-1, with unresolved D. In germline, CDR1 is SGHRS, CDR2 YFSETQ. CDR3 size: 15 residues. The CDR3 bases are TGCGCCAGCAGCTCGACGCACCCCAAAAATTCACCCCCCCACTTT. Translation gives CASSSTHPKNSPPHF. The entire variable domain, with the rest obtained from reference TRBV5-1 and TRBJ1-6, is as follows: KAGVTQTPRYLIKTRGQQVTLSCSPISGHRSVSWYQQTPGQGLQFLFEYFSETQRNKGNFPGRFSGRQFSNSRSEMNVSTLELGDSALYLCASSSTHPKNSPPHFGNGTRLTVT.

This clonotype was observed a few times. This CDR3 is CAIGPSNQPQHF. The CDR3 nucleotides are TGTGCCATCGGCCCTAGCAATCAGCCCCAGCATTTT. The gene calls are TRBV6-6 and TRBJ1-5; D unclear. The length of the CDR3 is 12 residues. V was pared by 10 bases and J by 0 bases, with 7 bases between. Germline V CDR1 and CDR2: MNHNY, SVGAGI (reference sequence).

This clonotype was seen a few times. The DNA of the CDR3 is TGCAGTGCTAGAAAGTCGTACGAGCAGTACTTC. It translates to CSARKSYEQYF. The genes are TRBV20-1 and TRBJ2-7, with D unresolved. The germline V gene encodes CDR1 DFQATT and CDR2 SNEGSKA (reference sequence). This CDR3 region has 11 residues. With 2 bases removed from V and 4 bases from J, the gap between germline ends came to 6 bases.

V and J are TRBV7-9 and TRBJ1-1, with D tentatively TRBD1 (6 bases). The V and J ends lost 4 bases and 3 bases respectively, with 18 bases between them. CDR3 size: 16 residues. Germline-derived CDR1 and CDR2 are SEHNR and FQNEAQ (reference sequence). The CDR3 DNA follows: TGTGCCAGCAGCTCCAACCGACAGGCCACCCACACTGAAGCTTTCTTT. Translating gives CASSSNRQATHTEAFF.

The CDR3 reads CASGGDGNYEQYF. Written as DNA, the CDR3 is TGTGCCAGCGGCGGGGACGGCAACTACGAGCAGTACTTC. The rearrangement uses TRBV28 and TRBJ2-7, with D possibly being TRBD2 (6 bases). This CDR3 contains 13 residues. Trimming removed 8 bases at V and 3 bases at J, with 14 bases between. Germline values: CDR1 MDHEN, CDR2 SYDVKM.

This clonotype was seen more than once but under ten times. The chain links TRBV6-1 to TRBJ2-5, with TRBD1 matching 7 bases. The DNA end favors TRBJ2-1, so the J call may be wrong. The CDR3 contains 15 residues. CDR1 is MNHNS, CDR2 SASEGT, per germline. The CDR3 sequence: CASSVPDRHQETQFF. CDR3 coding DNA: TGTGCCAGCAGTGTTCCGGACAGGCACCAAGAGACCCAGTTCTTC.

This clonotype was picked up one time. The chain recombines TRBV29-1 with TRBJ2-5; D is tentatively TRBD1 or TRBD2 (5 bases each). V dropped 6 bases and J dropped 4 bases, with 9 bases sitting between them. Germline CDR1 and CDR2: SQVTM and ANQGSEA. The CDR3 spans 11 residues. In DNA form, the CDR3 reads TGCAGCGTGGGGGTACGAGAGACCCAGTACTTC. Translation: CSVGVRETQYF.

At least ten counts were recorded for this clonotype. The DNA of the CDR3 is TGTGCCAGCAGTTTAAGTAAAGGAGATACGCAGTATTTT. Translation gives CASSLSKGDTQYF. This rearrangement joins TRBV12-3 or TRBV12-4 to TRBJ2-3; D call uncertain. Deletions cut 2 bases from V and 5 bases from J, with 8 bases between. The CDR3 contains 13 residues.

This clonotype was seen repeatedly, ten times or more. This rearrangement joins TRBV5-1 to TRBJ2-1, with 9 bases that match TRBD2. Germline CDR1 reads SGHRS; CDR2 reads YFSETQ. There are 15 residues in the CDR3. The V gene end was trimmed by 4 bases and the J gene end by 2 bases; junction bases not matched to a gene: 4. The CDR3: CASSLIAGAYNEQFF. In DNA, the CDR3 is TGCGCCAGCAGCCTTATAGCGGGGGCCTACAATGAGCAGTTCTTC.